This is a list of T cell receptor beta chains from one sample in a study of OX40 agonist ivuxolimab in advanced cancers. The assay was immunoSEQ multiplex PCR, and TCRdb's table has in-frame clones only and misses some. The sample lists roughly 55,000 clones; roughly 80% were seen once. Specimen: CD4+ or CD8+ T cells sorted from blood, collected in a trial of the OX40 agonist ivuxolimab. Every receptor here comes from an adult with an advanced solid tumor such as melanoma, head and neck, liver or kidney cancer. Each CDR3 is given with its conserved first and last residue.

v_call,cdr3_aa
TRBV6-5,CASSYFQVRSRDTQYF
TRBV11-2,CASRIGQTNEKLFF
TRBV4-3,CASSQLLTSGDTDTQYF
TRBV4-1,CASSQDSGSATGELFF
TRBV11-3,CASSLDRGTEGEAFF
TRBV10-2,CASRRDELNTEAFF
TRBV6-5,CASSPGQGVNTEAFF
TRBV27,CASSLSRDSNQPQHF
TRBV19,CASSRTGATEAFF
TRBV27,CASSLRGNTEAFF
TRBV5-1,CASSQGARNEQYF
TRBV7-9,CASREGSRDAEKLFF
TRBV18,CASSPPWGWYTQYF
TRBV7-6,CASSSTGLINEKLFF
TRBV28,CASSGLTGGRTEAFF
TRBV7-9,CASSFRGYNEQFF
TRBV7-9,CASSLRGSGENGYTF
TRBV28,CASSTPQTNYEQYF
TRBV5-1,CASSSGGGPETQYF
TRBV4-3,CASSQGLLSTDTQYF
TRBV19,CASGGVRTGELFF
TRBV5-1,CASSPDDTPGKLFF
TRBV30,CAWRAQMNTEAFF
TRBV5-8,CADWTARTGELFF
TRBV27,CASRDRGRDNSPLHF
TRBV7-2,CASSLSQAANYGYTF
TRBV7-9,CASTWITSGDTDTQYF
TRBV28,CASSLPRGQGSEKLFF
TRBV7-3,CASSLRSLAGEELLRAIGSYEQYF
TRBV19,CASSIGGRPYSPLHF
TRBV27,CASSLTGTSTDTQYF
TRBV5-1,CASSPDRVWNTGELFF
TRBV7-9,CASSLGQGKPYEQYF